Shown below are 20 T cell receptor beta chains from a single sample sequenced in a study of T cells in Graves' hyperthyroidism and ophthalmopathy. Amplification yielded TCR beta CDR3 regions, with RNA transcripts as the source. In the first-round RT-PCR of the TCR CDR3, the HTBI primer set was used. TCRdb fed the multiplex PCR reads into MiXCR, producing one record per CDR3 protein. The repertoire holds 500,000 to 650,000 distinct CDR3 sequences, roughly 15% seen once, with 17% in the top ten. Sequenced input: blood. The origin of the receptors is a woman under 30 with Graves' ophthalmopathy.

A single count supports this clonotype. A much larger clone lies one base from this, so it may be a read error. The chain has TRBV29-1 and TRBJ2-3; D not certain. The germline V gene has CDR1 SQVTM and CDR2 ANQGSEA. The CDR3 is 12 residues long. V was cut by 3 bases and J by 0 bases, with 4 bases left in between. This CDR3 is CSVDWSTDTQYF. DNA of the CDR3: TGCAGCGTTGACTGGAGCACAGATACGCAGTATTTT.

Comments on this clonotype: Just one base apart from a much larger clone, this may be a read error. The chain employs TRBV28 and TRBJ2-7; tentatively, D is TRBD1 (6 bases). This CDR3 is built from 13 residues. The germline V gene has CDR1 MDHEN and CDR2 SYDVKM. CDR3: CASSFGTPYGQYF. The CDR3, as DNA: TGTGCCAGCAGTTTTGGGACACCTTACGGGCAGTACTTC.

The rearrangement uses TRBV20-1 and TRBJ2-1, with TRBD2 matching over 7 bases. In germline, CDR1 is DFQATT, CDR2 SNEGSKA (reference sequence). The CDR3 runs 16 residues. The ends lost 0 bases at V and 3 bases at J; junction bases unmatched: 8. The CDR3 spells CSARDWSAGDYNEQFF. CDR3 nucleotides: TGCAGTGCTAGAGATTGGTCGGCGGGAGACTACAATGAGCAGTTCTTC.

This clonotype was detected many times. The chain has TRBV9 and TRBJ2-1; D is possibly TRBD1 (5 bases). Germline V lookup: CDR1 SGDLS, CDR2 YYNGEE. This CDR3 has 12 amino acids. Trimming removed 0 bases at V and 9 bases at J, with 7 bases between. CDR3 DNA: TGTGCCAGCAGCGTAGAAGGGGTTGAGCAGTTCTTC. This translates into CASSVEGVEQFF.

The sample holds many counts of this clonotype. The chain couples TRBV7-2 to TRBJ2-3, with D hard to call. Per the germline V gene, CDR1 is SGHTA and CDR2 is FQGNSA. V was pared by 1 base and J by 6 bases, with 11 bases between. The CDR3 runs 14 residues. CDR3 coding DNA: TGTGCCAGCAGCTTAGAACCTGGGCGGGATACGCAGTATTTT. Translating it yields CASSLEPGRDTQYF.

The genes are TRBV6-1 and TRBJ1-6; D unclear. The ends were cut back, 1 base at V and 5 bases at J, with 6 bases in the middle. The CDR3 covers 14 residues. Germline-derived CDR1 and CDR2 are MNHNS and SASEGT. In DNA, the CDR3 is TGTGCCAGCAGTGAAGTTCGGGATAATTCACCCCTCCACTTT. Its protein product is CASSEVRDNSPLHF.

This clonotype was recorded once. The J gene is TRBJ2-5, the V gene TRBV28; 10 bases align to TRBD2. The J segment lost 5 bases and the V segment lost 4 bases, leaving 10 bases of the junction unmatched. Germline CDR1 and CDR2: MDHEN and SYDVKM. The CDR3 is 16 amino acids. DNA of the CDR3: TGTGCCAGCAGTTCGGCTAGCGGGAGCGGCCAGGAGACCCAGTACTTC. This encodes CASSSASGSGQETQYF. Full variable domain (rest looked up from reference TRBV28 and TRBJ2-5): DVKVTQSSRYLVKRTGEKVFLECVQDMDHENMFWYRQDPGLGLRLIYFSYDVKMKEKGDIPEGYSVSREKKERFSLILESASTNQTSMYLCASSSASGSGQETQYFGPGTRLLVL.

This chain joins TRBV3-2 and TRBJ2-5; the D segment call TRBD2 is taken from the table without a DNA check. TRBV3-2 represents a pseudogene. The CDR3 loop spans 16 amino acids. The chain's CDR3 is CASRRGTSGKQETQYF. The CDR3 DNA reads TGTGCCAGCAGGAGGGGGACTAGCGGGAAACAAGAGACCCAGTACTTC.

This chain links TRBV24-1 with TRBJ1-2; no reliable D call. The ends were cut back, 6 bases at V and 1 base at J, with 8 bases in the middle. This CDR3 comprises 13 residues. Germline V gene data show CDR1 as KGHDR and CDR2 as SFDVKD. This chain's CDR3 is CATSLGNNYGYTF. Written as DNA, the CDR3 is TGTGCCACCAGTTTGGGCAATAACTATGGCTACACCTTC.

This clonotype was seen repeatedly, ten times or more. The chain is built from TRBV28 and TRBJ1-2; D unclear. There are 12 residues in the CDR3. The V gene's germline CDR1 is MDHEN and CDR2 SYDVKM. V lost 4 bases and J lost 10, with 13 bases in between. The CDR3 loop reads CASSSLDSSYTF. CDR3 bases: TGTGCCAGCAGTTCCCTAGATTCCTCCTACACCTTC.

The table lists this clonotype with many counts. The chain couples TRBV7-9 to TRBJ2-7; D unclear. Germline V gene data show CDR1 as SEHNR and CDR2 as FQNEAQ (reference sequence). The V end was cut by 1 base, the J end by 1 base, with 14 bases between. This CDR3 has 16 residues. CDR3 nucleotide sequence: TGTGCCAGCAGCTTAGGCATATACACGGATTCCTACGAGCAGTACTTC. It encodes CASSLGIYTDSYEQYF.

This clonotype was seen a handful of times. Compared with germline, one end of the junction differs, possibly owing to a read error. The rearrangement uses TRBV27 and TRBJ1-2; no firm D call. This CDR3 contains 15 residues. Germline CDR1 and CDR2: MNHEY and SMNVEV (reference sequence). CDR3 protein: CAGSKQEDLNYGYTF. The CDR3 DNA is TGTGCCGGCAGTAAACAAGAGGACCTTAACTATGGCTACACCTTC.

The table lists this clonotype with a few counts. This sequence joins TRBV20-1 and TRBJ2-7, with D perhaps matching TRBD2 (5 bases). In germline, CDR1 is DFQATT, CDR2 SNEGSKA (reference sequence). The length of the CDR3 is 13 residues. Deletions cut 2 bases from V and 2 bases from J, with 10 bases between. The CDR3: CSARMSGTYEQYF. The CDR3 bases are TGCAGTGCTAGAATGAGCGGTACCTACGAGCAGTACTTC.

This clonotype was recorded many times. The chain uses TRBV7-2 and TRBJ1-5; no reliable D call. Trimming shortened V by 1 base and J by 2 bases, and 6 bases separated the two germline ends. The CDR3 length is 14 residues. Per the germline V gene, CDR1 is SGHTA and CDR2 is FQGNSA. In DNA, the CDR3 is TGTGCCAGCAGCTTAGGGTTTCGCAATCAGCCCCAGCATTTT. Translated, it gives CASSLGFRNQPQHF.

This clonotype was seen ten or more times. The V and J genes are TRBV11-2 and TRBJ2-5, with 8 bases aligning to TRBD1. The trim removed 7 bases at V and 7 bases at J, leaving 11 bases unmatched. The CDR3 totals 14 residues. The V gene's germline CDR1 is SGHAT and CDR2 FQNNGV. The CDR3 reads CASTPTGDGGTQYF. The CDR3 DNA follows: TGTGCCAGCACGCCGACAGGGGACGGTGGGACCCAGTACTTC. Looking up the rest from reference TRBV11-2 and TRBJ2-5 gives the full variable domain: EAGVAQSPRYKIIEKRQSVAFWCNPISGHATLYWYQQILGQGPKLLIQFQNNGVVDDSQLPKDRFSAERLKGVDSTLKIQPAKLEDSAVYLCASTPTGDGGTQYFGPGTRLLVL.

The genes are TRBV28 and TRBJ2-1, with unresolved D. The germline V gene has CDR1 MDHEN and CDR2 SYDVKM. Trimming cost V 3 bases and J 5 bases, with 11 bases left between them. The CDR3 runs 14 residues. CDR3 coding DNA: TGTGCCAGCAGTTTGGTAGTCAGGAACAATGAGCAGTTCTTC. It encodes CASSLVVRNNEQFF.

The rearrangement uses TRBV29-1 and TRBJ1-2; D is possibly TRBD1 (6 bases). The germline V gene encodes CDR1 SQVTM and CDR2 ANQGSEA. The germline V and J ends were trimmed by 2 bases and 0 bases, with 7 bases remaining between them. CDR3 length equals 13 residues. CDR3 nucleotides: TGCAGCGTTGAAAGGGACACTAACTATGGCTACACCTTC. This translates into CSVERDTNYGYTF.

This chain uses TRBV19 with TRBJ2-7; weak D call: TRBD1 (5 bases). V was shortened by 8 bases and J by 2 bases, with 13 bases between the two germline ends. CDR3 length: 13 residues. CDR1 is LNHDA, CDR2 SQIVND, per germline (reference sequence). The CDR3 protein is CASGKTGTYEQYF. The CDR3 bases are TGTGCCAGTGGGAAAACAGGAACCTACGAGCAGTACTTC.

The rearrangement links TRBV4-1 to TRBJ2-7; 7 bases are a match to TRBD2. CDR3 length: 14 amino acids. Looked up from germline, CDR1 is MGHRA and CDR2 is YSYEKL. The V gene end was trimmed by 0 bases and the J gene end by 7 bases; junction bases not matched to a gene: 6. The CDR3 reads CASSQDLSSGEQYF. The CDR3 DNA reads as TGCGCCAGCAGCCAAGACCTTAGTAGCGGGGAGCAGTACTTC.

The CDR3 is CSVEDRSGEGYTF. CDR3 DNA sequence: TGCAGCGTTGAAGATCGAAGTGGTGAGGGCTACACCTTC. The chain carries TRBV29-1 and TRBJ1-2, with unresolved D. Trimming removed 0 bases from V and 8 bases from J, with 13 bases in between. Germline V gene data show CDR1 as SQVTM and CDR2 as ANQGSEA. This CDR3 is built from 13 residues.